The entry that follows covers one TCR beta chain sequence. This entry belongs to a study of human T cells and chemical hapten exposure. This CDR3 comprises 14 residues. Trimming shortened V by 6 bases and J by 8 bases, and 19 bases separated the two germline ends. TCRdb fed the RACE reads into MiXCR, producing one record per CDR3 protein. The sample holds 40,000 to 45,000 distinct CDR3 sequences, roughly 3.5% seen once. Time point defined: healthy volunteer bleed at 6 weeks. Unfractionated whole blood was the source from which total RNA was extracted. V and J are TRBV12-3 or TRBV12-4 and TRBJ1-2; D unresolved. The origin of this receptor is a human donor in good health. Some clones in this sample may be carry-over from other donors' samples. The sequencing input was whole blood. CDR3 amino acids: CASSSQLGSGGYTF. The CDR3 bases are TGTGCCAGCAGCTCGCAGTTGGGAAGCGGGGGCTACACCTTC.